The 10 T cell receptor beta chains below were found in one sample sequenced in a study of siplizumab effects on memory and regulatory T cells (dated by TCRdb to about 2019). The library was produced with the immunoSEQ multiplex PCR assay. TCRdb stores this immuneACCESS table with in-frame sequences only. Part of the clones is absent; in the studies checked, under half of the shortfall reflects unresolved V genes, and no reason is known for the rest. The sample table contains more than 85,000 clones; only one count was recorded for roughly 92% of them. The top ten hold 1.3% of the sample. Sequenced sample: CD4+ T cells sorted from blood. The receptor source for this set is a human donor in good health.

This clone was seen a single time. The V and J genes are TRBV18 and TRBJ2-7; no clear D gene. CDR1 and CDR2 (germline): KGHSH, LQKENI. The CDR3 length is 14 residues. V gave up 4 bases and J gave up 5 bases, with 15 bases separating them. The CDR3 region has the DNA TGTGCCAGCTCACTCAGAAACGACGCGGACGAGCAGTACTTC. Its translation: CASSLRNDADEQYF.

The gene calls are TRBV5-8 and TRBJ2-7; D perhaps matches TRBD1 (6 bases). In germline, CDR1 is SGHTS, CDR2 YDEGEE. V was cut by 3 bases and J by 1 base, with 17 bases left in between. The CDR3 spans 16 residues. CDR3 region: CASSSSRTVRSYEQYF. As DNA, the CDR3 is TGTGCCAGCAGCTCGTCGCGGACAGTCCGGTCCTACGAGCAGTACTTC.

The chain recombines TRBV6-6 with TRBJ1-5, with 8 bases fitting TRBD1. Trimming cost V 5 bases and J 4 bases; bases outside gene matches: 1. Germline CDR1 and CDR2: MNHNY and SVGAGI (reference sequence). This CDR3 is built from 13 residues. CDR3: CASSRQGNQPQHF. The DNA of the CDR3 is TGTGCCAGCAGTCGACAGGGGAATCAGCCCCAGCATTTT.

The chain joins TRBV9 to TRBJ2-1, with 7 bases matching TRBD2. The V gene end was trimmed by 2 bases and the J gene end by 9 bases; junction bases not matched to a gene: 11. The germline gives CDR1 SGDLS, CDR2 YYNGEE. This CDR3 has 15 residues. The CDR3 spells CASSVGQRGSGEQFF. For the CDR3, the DNA is TGTGCCAGCAGCGTGGGCCAGCGGGGTTCAGGTGAGCAGTTCTTC.

The chain couples TRBV5-1 to TRBJ2-5; no definite D call. V lost 4 bases and J 2 bases, leaving 9 bases between the germline ends. The CDR3 totals 13 residues. Germline CDR1 reads SGHRS; CDR2 reads YFSETQ. CDR3 coding DNA: TGCGCCAGCAGCCCAATAGGGCAAGAGACCCAGTACTTC. Residues: CASSPIGQETQYF. Drawing the rest from reference TRBV5-1 and TRBJ2-5, the complete variable domain is KAGVTQTPRYLIKTRGQQVTLSCSPISGHRSVSWYQQTPGQGLQFLFEYFSETQRNKGNFPGRFSGRQFSNSRSEMNVSTLELGDSALYLCASSPIGQETQYFGPGTRLLVL.

The CDR3 sequence: CASSFDPTGGNEQFF. The CDR3 DNA follows: TGTGCCAGCAGCTTCGACCCCACGGGAGGTAATGAGCAGTTCTTC. The genes are TRBV5-4 and TRBJ2-1; 7 bases match TRBD2. This CDR3 has 15 amino acids. Per the germline V gene, CDR1 is SGHNT and CDR2 is YYREEE (reference sequence). V was clipped by 2 bases and J by 7 bases; unmatched bases: 9.

The V call is TRBV25-1, the J call TRBJ1-5; D remains ambiguous. The V gene lost 4 bases and the J gene lost 4 bases, with 11 bases spanning the gap. Germline V gene data show CDR1 as MGHDK and CDR2 as SYGVNS. This CDR3 is 14 amino acids long. The CDR3 is CASSGDLGNQPQHF. CDR3 DNA: TGTGCCAGCAGTGGAGACTTGGGAAATCAGCCCCAGCATTTT.

This clone was counted a single time. J is TRBJ2-5 and V is TRBV9; D unresolved. Germline V gene lookup returns CDR1 SGDLS and CDR2 YYNGEE. The CDR3 has 13 amino acids. Trimming stripped 3 bases from V and 5 bases from J, with 11 bases between. The CDR3 loop reads CASSASSWETQYF. The CDR3 DNA follows: TGTGCCAGCAGCGCATCGAGTTGGGAGACCCAGTACTTC. The full variable domain, rest sourced from reference TRBV9 and TRBJ2-5, is DSGVTQTPKHLITATGQRVTLRCSPRSGDLSVYWYQQSLDQGLQFLIQYYNGEERAKGNILERFSAQQFPDLHSELNLSSLELGDSALYFCASSASSWETQYFGPGTRLLVL.

The genes are TRBV6-5 and TRBJ1-2; tentatively, D is TRBD1 (5 bases). From germline, CDR1 is MNHEY and CDR2 SVGAGI. The germline V and J ends were trimmed by 7 bases and 1 base, with 10 bases remaining between them. The CDR3 covers 13 residues. CDR3 in amino acids: CASTRDLNYGYTF. The CDR3 region has the DNA TGTGCCAGCACCCGGGACCTTAACTATGGCTACACCTTC.

The chain is built from TRBV30 and TRBJ1-3, with 8 bases identical to TRBD1. This CDR3 has 14 residues. Germline-derived CDR1 and CDR2 are GTSNPN and SVGIG (reference sequence). V dropped 2 bases and J dropped 2; count of bases not matched to a gene: 2. Here the CDR3 DNA reads TGTGCCTGGAGTCAGGGGGCACCTGGAAACACCATATATTTT. Translation: CAWSQGAPGNTIYF.